This T cell receptor beta chain derives from a study of shared clonotypes between healthy human individuals. The naive CD8 fraction comprised CD45RO-negative cells positively selected for CCR7 and excluded terminally differentiated effector memory CD45RA+ cells. Method: immunoSEQ multiplex PCR; TCRdb's copy keeps in-frame clones and lacks some. The table lists about 2.1 million clones, just under 95% of them singletons. Trimming at V came to 5 bases and at J to 7 bases, leaving 7 bases not matched to a gene. The CDR3 is made up of 14 amino acids. Germline loops: CDR1 LNHDA, CDR2 SQIVND (reference sequence).

The source is a man aged 18 to 30 in good health. Some clones in this sample may be carry-over from other donors' samples. The sample comprised naive CD8+ T cells from PBMCs. V is TRBV19 and J is TRBJ2-7, with 11 bases identical to TRBD1. The CDR3 DNA reads as TGTGCCAGTAGTCCGCGGGACAGGGGGTGGGAGCAGTACTTC. Translated: CASSPRDRGWEQYF. The full variable domain, rest sourced from reference TRBV19 and TRBJ2-7, is DGGITQSPKYLFRKEGQNVTLSCEQNLNHDAMYWYRQDPGQGLRLIYYSQIVNDFQKGDIAEGYSVSREKKESFPLTVTSAQKNPTAFYLCASSPRDRGWEQYFGPGTRLTVT.